The clone carrying this TCR beta chain has more than one count but fewer than ten. Its specificity is not known. This sample was taken from a study of blood T cells in healthy people across ages. Study-level information: Every two T cells gave about one barcoded beta molecule via template switching. Study conclusions and caveats: Among T cells, TCR beta diversity per million cells dropped roughly linearly as age rose.

A J-beta primer mix and a sample-barcoded 5' primer were used in a second PCR of about 6 to 12 cycles. MiXCR was run by TCRdb on the 5' RACE reads, yielding one entry per CDR3 protein. The sample yields approximately 800,000 distinct CDR3 sequences, more than 45% seen once. V trimming: 2 bases; J trimming: 8 bases; junction bases outside the gene matches: 6. Germline CDR1 reads SGHVS; CDR2 reads FNYEAQ. The CDR3 loop spans 14 amino acids. Input material: blood. The chain joins TRBV7-6 to TRBJ2-1, with 7 bases fitting TRBD2. This TCR came from a man aged 25-45 years in good health. CDR3 region: CASSLRGGVHEQFF. CDR3 coding DNA: TGTGCCAGCAGCTTAAGGGGAGGGGTGCATGAGCAGTTCTTC. The entire variable domain, with the rest obtained from reference TRBV7-6 and TRBJ2-1, is as follows: GAGVSQSPRYKVTKRGQDVALRCDPISGHVSLYWYRQALGQGPEFLTYFNYEAQQDKSGLPNDRFSAERPEGSISTLTIQRTEQRDSAMYRCASSLRGGVHEQFFGPGTRLTVL.